The clone carrying this TCR beta chain was seen once. Its target is unknown. Only in-frame clones appear in the TCRdb table, and some are missing; sequencing was by immunoSEQ multiplex PCR. The repertoire holds about 9,200 clones, with 70% to 85% as singletons. Germline V gives CDR1 MDHEN, CDR2 SYDVKM. This CDR3 contains 14 residues. The germline V and J ends were trimmed by 6 bases and 7 bases, with 18 bases remaining between them. These data originate in a study of T cell clones after liver transplantation. Study-level information: TCRbeta sequencing after a pre-transplant mixed lymphocyte reaction identified graft-donor-reactive clones, later tracked in post-transplant blood. Patients counted as tolerant after at least one year off all immunosuppression, enzymes not exceeding twice normal. Notes on the study in general: In most of the 8 subjects, circulating graft-donor-reactive CD4 TCRbeta sequences fell significantly after transplant. Donor-reactive sequences fell more than third party-reactive ones, suggesting partial deletion.

Source: CD8+ T cells from blood, taken at the 22-month timepoint. This sequence originates from a human patient who received a liver transplant. A share of the T cells may be of graft donor origin. V is TRBV28 and J is TRBJ1-2; no firm D call. The DNA of the CDR3 is TGTGCCAGCAGCCTTTTTAAGGCGGCAGCTGGCTACACCTTC. Protein product: CASSLFKAAAGYTF.